The 21 T cell receptor beta chains below come from one sample, sequenced in a study of cytomegalovirus exposure and HLA in healthy donors. A multiplex PCR was run with 60 Vbeta primers and 13 Jbeta primers. Sequencing was performed with immunoSEQ multiplex PCR; in TCRdb, only in-frame clones are kept and a portion is missing. Of 130,000 to 150,000 clones listed, about 80% were seen once; the top ten hold about 3.8%. The sample taken for sequencing was PBMCs. The receptors here all came from a man aged 35-49 years in good health and CMV-seropositive.

Of note for this clone: Other DNA variants within this sample encode the same CDR3. The J gene is TRBJ1-2, the V gene TRBV16; D is ambiguous. This CDR3 contains 12 residues. Per germline, CDR1 KGHSY and CDR2 FQNENV. V was shortened by 2 bases and J by 4 bases, with 5 bases between the two germline ends. The CDR3 here is CASSQDSYGYTF. The CDR3 nucleotides read TGTGCCAGCAGCCAAGATAGCTATGGCTACACCTTC. Supplemented by reference TRBV16 and TRBJ1-2, the full variable domain reads GEEVAQTPKHLVRGEGQKAKLYCAPIKGHSYVFWYQQVLKNEFKFLISFQNENVFDETGMPKERFSAKCLPNSPCSLEIQATKLEDSAVYFCASSQDSYGYTFGSGTRLTVV.

CDR3 in DNA: TGTGCCAGCAGTTCAGTTGCAACTAATGAAAAACTGTTTTTT. Its protein is CASSSVATNEKLFF. The chain uses TRBV27 and TRBJ1-4; no reliable D call. Germline V gene sequence: CDR1 MNHEY, CDR2 SMNVEV (reference sequence). The CDR3 loop spans 14 amino acids. The V and J ends lost 4 bases and 0 bases respectively, with 6 bases between them.

A few counts support this clone. V gene TRBV4-2 combines with J gene TRBJ1-1, with 8 bases lining up with TRBD1. There are 15 residues in the CDR3. The J segment lost 3 bases and the V segment lost 5 bases, leaving 8 bases of the junction unmatched. The V gene's germline CDR1 is LGHNA and CDR2 YNFKEQ. CDR3 residues: CASSNPGGADTEAFF. CDR3 sequence (DNA): TGTGCCAGCAGCAACCCAGGGGGCGCGGACACTGAAGCTTTCTTT.

The gene calls are TRBV19 and TRBJ1-2; 9 bases are a match to TRBD1. This CDR3 spans 14 amino acids. Trimming at V came to 6 bases and at J to 12 bases, leaving 14 bases not matched to a gene. Germline V gene sequence: CDR1 LNHDA, CDR2 SQIVND (reference sequence). CDR3 residues: CASRTPGQGEGHTF. The DNA for the CDR3 is TGTGCCAGTAGGACACCGGGACAGGGCGAAGGCCACACCTTC.

The V call is TRBV5-4, the J call TRBJ1-2; D call uncertain. From germline, CDR1 is SGHNT and CDR2 YYREEE (reference sequence). Trimming took off 3 bases at V and 4 bases at J, with 19 bases between the two ends. CDR3 length: 16 residues. The CDR3 sequence is CASSWVPGNFGYGYTF. DNA of the CDR3: TGTGCCAGCAGCTGGGTTCCCGGGAATTTCGGCTATGGCTACACCTTC.

The V gene is TRBV27, the J gene TRBJ1-1, with a possible D match to TRBD1 (5 bases). The germline CDR1 and CDR2 sequences are MNHEY and SMNVEV (reference sequence). CDR3 size: 13 residues. V was cut by 2 bases and J by 8 bases, with 12 bases left in between. This chain's CDR3 is CASSLHRYREAFF. The CDR3 DNA follows: TGTGCCAGCAGTTTACACAGGTATCGAGAAGCTTTCTTT.

V is TRBV7-8 and J is TRBJ2-3; D is unresolved. The germline gives CDR1 SGHVS, CDR2 FQNEAQ. V was trimmed by 2 bases and J by 4 bases, leaving 13 bases between them. This CDR3 comprises 15 residues. CDR3 nucleotide sequence: TGTGCCAGCAGCTTATTTGTAGGAGCGTCAGATACGCAGTATTTT. Translated, it gives CASSLFVGASDTQYF.

For the CDR3, the DNA is TGTGCCAGCAGTGAAGCTAGCGGGGGGCAAGAGACCCAGTACTTC. The encoded protein is CASSEASGGQETQYF. The chain couples TRBV6-1 to TRBJ2-5, with TRBD2 identical over 10 bases. The CDR3 has 15 residues. The trim removed 0 bases at V and 2 bases at J, leaving 0 bases unmatched. CDR1 is MNHNS and CDR2 is SASEGT in the germline V gene.

This sequence joins TRBV7-2 and TRBJ2-5, with TRBD2 matching over 13 bases. Germline-derived CDR1 and CDR2 are SGHTA and FQGNSA. This CDR3 comprises 14 residues. V was clipped by 6 bases and J by 5 bases; unmatched bases: 3. The CDR3 DNA reads as TGTGCCAGCAGTCGACTAGCGGGAGGTGAGACCCAGTACTTC. Amino acids: CASSRLAGGETQYF.

The chain is built from TRBV18 and TRBJ1-1, with a weak D call TRBD1 (5 bases). V was trimmed by 2 bases and J by 1 base, leaving 11 bases between them. Per the germline V gene, CDR1 is KGHSH and CDR2 is LQKENI. The CDR3 runs to 15 residues. This CDR3 is CASSPAGMANTEAFF. CDR3 DNA sequence: TGTGCCAGCTCACCAGCAGGGATGGCGAACACTGAAGCTTTCTTT.

The chain is built from TRBV5-6 and TRBJ1-2; D remains ambiguous. This CDR3 region has 13 residues. Germline CDR1 SGHDT, CDR2 YYEEEE. V shed 0 bases and J shed 4 bases, with 7 bases lying between them. The CDR3 sequence: CASSLAGFYGYTF. The CDR3 DNA is TGTGCCAGCAGCTTGGCGGGGTTCTATGGCTACACCTTC.

The rearrangement uses TRBV19 and TRBJ2-5; possible D gene TRBD1, 5 bases. Germline values: CDR1 LNHDA, CDR2 SQIVND (reference sequence). Trimming took 4 bases from V and 5 from J, leaving 11 bases between them. The CDR3 is 13 amino acids. CDR3 sequence: CASSTGPRETQYF. In DNA form, the CDR3 reads TGTGCCAGTAGTACAGGGCCCCGGGAGACCCAGTACTTC.

V and J are TRBV10-1 and TRBJ2-3; D is uncertain. Germline V CDR1 and CDR2: WNHNN, SYGVQD (reference sequence). This CDR3 has 14 residues. V was trimmed by 3 bases and J by 4 bases, leaving 11 bases between them. CDR3 amino acids: CASSDLSGPDTQYF. The CDR3 DNA reads as TGCGCCAGCAGTGACCTCAGTGGGCCAGATACGCAGTATTTT.

The CDR3, as DNA: TGTGCCAGTAGTATAGTGGGCAGCTCGAATGAGCAGTTCTTC. This gives the protein CASSIVGSSNEQFF. The V gene is TRBV19, the J gene TRBJ2-1; no firm D call. The length of the CDR3 is 14 residues. Germline CDR1 is LNHDA and CDR2 is SQIVND (reference sequence). Trimming removed 1 base from V and 7 bases from J, with 11 bases in between. Filled out from reference TRBV19 and TRBJ2-1, the complete variable domain reads DGGITQSPKYLFRKEGQNVTLSCEQNLNHDAMYWYRQDPGQGLRLIYYSQIVNDFQKGDIAEGYSVSREKKESFPLTVTSAQKNPTAFYLCASSIVGSSNEQFFGPGTRLTVL.

The chain employs TRBV2 and TRBJ2-7; tentative D call: TRBD1 (6 bases). Germline-derived CDR1 and CDR2 are SNHLY and FYNNEI. This CDR3 region has 15 residues. Between the trimmed V and J ends, which lost 6 bases and 0 bases, there was a span of 15 bases. In DNA form, the CDR3 reads TGTGCCAGCAGGGTCAGGTCAGGGGACTCCTACGAGCAGTACTTC. Translating gives CASRVRSGDSYEQYF.

This chain connects TRBV5-6 to TRBJ2-3; D not certain. Trimming stripped 2 bases from V and 1 base from J, with 8 bases between. CDR1 is SGHDT and CDR2 is YYEEEE in the germline V gene. This CDR3 contains 14 residues. The CDR3 DNA sequence: TGTGCCAGCAGCTTAATTCGGGGCACAGATACGCAGTATTTT. Protein sequence: CASSLIRGTDTQYF. Full variable domain (remainder filled in from reference TRBV5-6 and TRBJ2-3): DAGVTQSPTHLIKTRGQQVTLRCSPKSGHDTVSWYQQALGQGPQFIFQYYEEEERQRGNFPDRFSGHQFPNYSSELNVNALLLGDSALYLCASSLIRGTDTQYFGPGTRLTVL.

This rearrangement joins TRBV11-1 to TRBJ1-2; 9 bases are shared with TRBD1. V lost 3 bases to trimming and J lost 4 bases; unmatched junction nucleotides: 3. CDR3 length: 14 residues. The germline CDR1 and CDR2 sequences are SGHAT and FQDESV (reference sequence). The CDR3 sequence: CASSLGQGFYGYTF. Written as DNA, the CDR3 is TGTGCCAGCAGCTTGGGACAGGGATTCTATGGCTACACCTTC. Variable domain in full (rest from reference TRBV11-1 and TRBJ1-2): EAEVAQSPRYKITEKSQAVAFWCDPISGHATLYWYRQILGQGPELLVQFQDESVVDDSQLPKDRFSAERLKGVDSTLKIQPAELGDSAMYLCASSLGQGFYGYTFGSGTRLTVV.

The V and J genes are TRBV18 and TRBJ2-1; 11 bases map to TRBD1. The ends lost 0 bases at V and 4 bases at J; junction bases unmatched: 5. The germline CDR1 and CDR2 sequences are KGHSH and LQKENI. The CDR3 has 17 residues. The CDR3 nucleotides read TGTGCCAGCTCACCACCTCTCGGGACAGGGGGGTACAATGAGCAGTTCTTC. This gives the protein CASSPPLGTGGYNEQFF.

V gene TRBV13 combines with J gene TRBJ1-5, with D uncertain. From germline, CDR1 is PRHDT and CDR2 FYEKMQ (reference sequence). CDR3 length: 13 residues. Deletions cut 3 bases from V and 4 bases from J, with 7 bases between. Here the CDR3 reads CASSFSGNQPQHF. The CDR3 DNA reads as TGTGCCAGCAGCTTCTCGGGAAATCAGCCCCAGCATTTT. The complete variable domain, with remaining parts taken from reference TRBV13 and TRBJ1-5, reads AAGVIQSPRHLIKEKRETATLKCYPIPRHDTVYWYQQGPGQDPQFLISFYEKMQSDKGSIPDRFSAQQFSDYHSELNMSSLELGDSALYFCASSFSGNQPQHFGDGTRLSIL.

The gene calls are TRBV21-1 and TRBJ1-1; the table gives TRBD1 as D, unverified against the DNA. TRBV21-1 is deemed a pseudogene. The CDR3 covers 13 residues. The CDR3 protein is CASSNPCRGEAFF. In DNA, the CDR3 is TGTGCCAGCAGCAATCCTTGCAGGGGCGAAGCTTTCTTT.

The rearrangement uses TRBV6-5 and TRBJ2-5; D perhaps matches TRBD2 (7 bases). The germline gives CDR1 MNHEY, CDR2 SVGAGI. This CDR3 spans 11 amino acids. V lost 7 bases, J lost 9 bases, and 12 bases lay in between. CDR3 residues: CASKNGGPQYF. The CDR3 region has the DNA TGTGCCAGCAAAAACGGGGGGCCCCAGTACTTC.